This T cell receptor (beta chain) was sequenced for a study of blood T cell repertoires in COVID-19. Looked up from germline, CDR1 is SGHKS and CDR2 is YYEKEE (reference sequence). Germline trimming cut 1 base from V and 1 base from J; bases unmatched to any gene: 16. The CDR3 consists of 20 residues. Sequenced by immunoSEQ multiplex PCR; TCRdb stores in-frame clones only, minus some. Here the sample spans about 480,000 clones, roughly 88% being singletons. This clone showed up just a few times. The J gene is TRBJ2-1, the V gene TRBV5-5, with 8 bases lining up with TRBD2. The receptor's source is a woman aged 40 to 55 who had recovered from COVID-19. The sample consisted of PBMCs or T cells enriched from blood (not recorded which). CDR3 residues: CASSLYGPGGPLSSYNEQFF. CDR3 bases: TGTGCCAGCAGCTTGTATGGCCCGGGAGGGCCATTATCGTCCTACAATGAGCAGTTCTTC.